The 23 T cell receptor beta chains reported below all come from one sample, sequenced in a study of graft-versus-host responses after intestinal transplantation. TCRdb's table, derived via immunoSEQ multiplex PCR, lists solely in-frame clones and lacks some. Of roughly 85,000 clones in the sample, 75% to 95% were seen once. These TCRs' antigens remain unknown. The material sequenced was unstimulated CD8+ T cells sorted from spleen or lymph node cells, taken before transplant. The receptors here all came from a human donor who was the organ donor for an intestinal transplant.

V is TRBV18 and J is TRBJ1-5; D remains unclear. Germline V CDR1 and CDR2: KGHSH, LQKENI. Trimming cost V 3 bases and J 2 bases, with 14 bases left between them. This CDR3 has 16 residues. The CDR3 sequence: CASSPVQTPGNQPQHF. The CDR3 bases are TGTGCCAGCTCACCGGTACAGACGCCTGGCAATCAGCCCCAGCATTTT.

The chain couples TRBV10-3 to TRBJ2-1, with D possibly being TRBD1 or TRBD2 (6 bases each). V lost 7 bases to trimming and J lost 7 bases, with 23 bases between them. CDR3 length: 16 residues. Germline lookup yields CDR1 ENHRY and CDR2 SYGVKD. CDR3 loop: CAITAGWGASSNEQFF. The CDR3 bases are TGTGCCATCACCGCTGGTTGGGGGGCTTCCTCTAATGAGCAGTTCTTC.

The CDR3 bases are TGCGCCAGCAGCGCGGAAGGGACAGGTAGTAATGAAAAACTGTTTTTT. This gives the protein CASSAEGTGSNEKLFF. The rearrangement links TRBV5-1 to TRBJ1-4; 8 nucleotides align to TRBD1. CDR3 length: 16 amino acids. Germline values: CDR1 SGHRS, CDR2 YFSETQ. After removal of 4 bases from V and 4 bases from J, the junction contained 9 bases not matched to a gene. Together with reference TRBV5-1 and TRBJ1-4, the CDR3 gives the full variable domain: KAGVTQTPRYLIKTRGQQVTLSCSPISGHRSVSWYQQTPGQGLQFLFEYFSETQRNKGNFPGRFSGRQFSNSRSEMNVSTLELGDSALYLCASSAEGTGSNEKLFFGSGTQLSVL.

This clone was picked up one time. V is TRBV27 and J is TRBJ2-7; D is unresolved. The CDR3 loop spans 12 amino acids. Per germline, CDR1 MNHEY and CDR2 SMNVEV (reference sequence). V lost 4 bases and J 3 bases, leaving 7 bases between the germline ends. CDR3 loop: CASSSSHYEQYF. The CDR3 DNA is TGTGCCAGCAGTTCATCTCACTACGAGCAGTACTTC.

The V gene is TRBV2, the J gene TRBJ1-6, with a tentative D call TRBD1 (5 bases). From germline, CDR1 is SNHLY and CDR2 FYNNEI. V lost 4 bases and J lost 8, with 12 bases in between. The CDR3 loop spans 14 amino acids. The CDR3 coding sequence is TGTGCCAGCAGTGGTCAGGGAATCGATTCACCCCTCCACTTT. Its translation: CASSGQGIDSPLHF.

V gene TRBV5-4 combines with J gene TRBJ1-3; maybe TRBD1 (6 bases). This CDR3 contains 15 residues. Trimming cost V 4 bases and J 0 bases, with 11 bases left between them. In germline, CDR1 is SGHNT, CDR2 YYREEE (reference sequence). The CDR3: CASSLGQPSGNTIYF. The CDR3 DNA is TGTGCCAGCAGCCTAGGACAGCCCTCTGGAAACACCATATATTTT.

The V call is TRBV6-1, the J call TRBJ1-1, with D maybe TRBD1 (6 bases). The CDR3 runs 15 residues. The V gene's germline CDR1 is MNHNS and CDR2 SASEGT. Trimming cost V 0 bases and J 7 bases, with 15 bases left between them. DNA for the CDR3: TGTGCCAGCAGTGAAGCCAAAGGGGGGCATGTTGAAGCTTTCTTT. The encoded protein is CASSEAKGGHVEAFF.

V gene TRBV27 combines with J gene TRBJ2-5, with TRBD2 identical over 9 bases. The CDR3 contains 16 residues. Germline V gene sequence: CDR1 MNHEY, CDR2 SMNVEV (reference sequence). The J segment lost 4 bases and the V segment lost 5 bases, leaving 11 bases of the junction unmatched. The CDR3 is CASSPLIAGAAETQYF. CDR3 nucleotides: TGTGCCAGCAGTCCCCTAATAGCGGGGGCCGCAGAGACCCAGTACTTC.

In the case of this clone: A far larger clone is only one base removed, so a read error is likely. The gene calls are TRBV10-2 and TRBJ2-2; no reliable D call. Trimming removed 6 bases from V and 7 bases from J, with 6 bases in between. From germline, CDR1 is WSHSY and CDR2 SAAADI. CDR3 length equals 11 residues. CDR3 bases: TGCGCCAGCAGCCTATGCGGGGAGCTGTTTTTT. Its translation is CASSLCGELFF.

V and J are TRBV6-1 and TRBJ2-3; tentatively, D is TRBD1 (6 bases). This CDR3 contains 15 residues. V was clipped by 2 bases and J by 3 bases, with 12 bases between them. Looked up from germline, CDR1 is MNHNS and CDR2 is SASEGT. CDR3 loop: CASSEYRTETDTQYF. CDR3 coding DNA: TGTGCCAGCAGTGAATACCGGACAGAGACAGATACGCAGTATTTT.

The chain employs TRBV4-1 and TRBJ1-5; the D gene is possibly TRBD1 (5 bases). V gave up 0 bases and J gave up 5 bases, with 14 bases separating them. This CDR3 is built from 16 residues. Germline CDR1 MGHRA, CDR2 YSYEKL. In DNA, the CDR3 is TGCGCCAGCAGCCAAGAGGGGGGGACCGGGGATCAGCCCCAGCATTTT. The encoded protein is CASSQEGGTGDQPQHF.

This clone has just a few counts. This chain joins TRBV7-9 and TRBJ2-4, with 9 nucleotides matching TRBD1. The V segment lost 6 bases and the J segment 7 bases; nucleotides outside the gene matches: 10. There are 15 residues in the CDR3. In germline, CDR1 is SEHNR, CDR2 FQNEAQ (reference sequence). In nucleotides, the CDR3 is TGTGCCAGCAGACCCTCAATCGGGACAGGGAACATTCAGTACTTC. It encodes CASRPSIGTGNIQYF.

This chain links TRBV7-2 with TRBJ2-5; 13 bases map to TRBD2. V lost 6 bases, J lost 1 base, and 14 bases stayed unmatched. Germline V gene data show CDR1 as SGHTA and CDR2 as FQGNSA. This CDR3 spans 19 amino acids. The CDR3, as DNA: TGTGCCAGCAGTCCCGACCCGGGACTAGCGGGGTGGGGCCAAGAGACCCAGTACTTC. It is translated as CASSPDPGLAGWGQETQYF.

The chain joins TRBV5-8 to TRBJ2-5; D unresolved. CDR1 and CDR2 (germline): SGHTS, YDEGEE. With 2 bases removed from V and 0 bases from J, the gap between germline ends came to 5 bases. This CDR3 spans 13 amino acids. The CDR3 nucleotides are TGTGCCAGCAGCTTCAGGTACCAAGAGACCCAGTACTTC. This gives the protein CASSFRYQETQYF.

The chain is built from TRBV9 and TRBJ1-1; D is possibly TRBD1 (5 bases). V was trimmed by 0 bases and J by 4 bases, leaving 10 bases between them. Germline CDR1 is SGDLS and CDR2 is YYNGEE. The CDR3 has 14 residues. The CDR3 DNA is TGTGCCAGCAGCGTAGCGGGGGTGGGCACTGAAGCTTTCTTT. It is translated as CASSVAGVGTEAFF.

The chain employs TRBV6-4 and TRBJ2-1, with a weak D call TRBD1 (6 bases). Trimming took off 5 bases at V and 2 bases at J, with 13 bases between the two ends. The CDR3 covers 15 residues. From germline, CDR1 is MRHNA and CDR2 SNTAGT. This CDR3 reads CASSPDRTPYNEQFF. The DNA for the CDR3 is TGTGCCAGCAGTCCCGACAGGACCCCCTACAATGAGCAGTTCTTC.

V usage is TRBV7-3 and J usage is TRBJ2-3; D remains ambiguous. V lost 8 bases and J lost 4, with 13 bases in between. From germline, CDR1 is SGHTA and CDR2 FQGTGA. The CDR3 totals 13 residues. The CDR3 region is CASALGGPDTQYF. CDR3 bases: TGTGCCAGCGCCTTGGGTGGGCCAGATACGCAGTATTTT.

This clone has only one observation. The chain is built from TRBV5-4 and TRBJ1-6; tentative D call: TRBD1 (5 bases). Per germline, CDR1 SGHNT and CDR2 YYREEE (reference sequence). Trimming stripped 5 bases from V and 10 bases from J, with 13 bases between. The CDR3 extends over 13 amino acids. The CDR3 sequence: CASRFWGSSPLHF. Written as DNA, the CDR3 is TGTGCCAGCAGATTTTGGGGGAGCTCACCCCTCCACTTT.

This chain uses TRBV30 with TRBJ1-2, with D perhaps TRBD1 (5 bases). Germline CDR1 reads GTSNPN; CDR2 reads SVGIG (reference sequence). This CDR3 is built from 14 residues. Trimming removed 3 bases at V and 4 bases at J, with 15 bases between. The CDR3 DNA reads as TGTGCCTGGAGATGGGGGGGGTCCCTCTATGGCTACACCTTC. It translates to CAWRWGGSLYGYTF.

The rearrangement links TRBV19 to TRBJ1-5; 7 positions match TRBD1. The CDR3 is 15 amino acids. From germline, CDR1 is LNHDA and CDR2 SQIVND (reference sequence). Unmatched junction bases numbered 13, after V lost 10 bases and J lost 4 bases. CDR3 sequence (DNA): TGTGCCACTTCGGGACAGCCACTCCTTAATCAGCCCCAGCATTTT. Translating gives CATSGQPLLNQPQHF.

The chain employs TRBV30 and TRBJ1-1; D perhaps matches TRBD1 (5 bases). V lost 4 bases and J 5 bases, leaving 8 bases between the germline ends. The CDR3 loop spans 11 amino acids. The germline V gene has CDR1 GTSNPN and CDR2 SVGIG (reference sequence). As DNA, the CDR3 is TGTGCCTGGACGCGGGGGACTGAAGCTTTCTTT. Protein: CAWTRGTEAFF.

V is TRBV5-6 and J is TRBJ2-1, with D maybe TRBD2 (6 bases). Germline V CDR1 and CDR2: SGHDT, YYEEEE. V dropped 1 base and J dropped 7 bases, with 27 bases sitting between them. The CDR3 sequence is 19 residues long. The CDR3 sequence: CASSLMNSPYRRADNEQFF. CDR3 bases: TGTGCCAGCAGCTTGATGAATTCACCCTACAGGAGGGCGGATAATGAGCAGTTCTTC.

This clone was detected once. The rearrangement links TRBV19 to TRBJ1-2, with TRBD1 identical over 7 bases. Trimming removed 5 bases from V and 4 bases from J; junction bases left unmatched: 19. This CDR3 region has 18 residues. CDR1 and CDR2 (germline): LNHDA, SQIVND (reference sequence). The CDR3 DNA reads TGTGCCAGTAGTGCATTCGACATCAAGGGGGCAGAGGGCTATGGCTACACCTTC. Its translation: CASSAFDIKGAEGYGYTF.